This T cell receptor beta chain stems from a study of vaccination effects on CD4 cells after COVID-19. Study outcomes and limitations: Marked clonal contraction of both clone types appeared late after vaccination.

Expansion with viral peptide pools was applied to antigen-specific CD4+ T cells by the ViraFEST assay prior to sequencing. At the end of about 9 days of culture, CD4+ T cells were isolated. Vaccine recipients, nucleocapsid antibody negative, had no prior SARS-CoV-2 infection. Fewer than 2.5 million PBMC were seeded per well and grown in the presence of about 10 IU/ml IL-2 and 10 ug/ml peptides. Cultures had half their medium replaced with IL-2 medium on days 3 and 7. Note on this clone: Its target is not known.

Trimming removed 0 bases from V and 2 bases from J; junction bases left unmatched: 4. This CDR3 region has 16 residues. Per germline, CDR1 LGHDT and CDR2 YNNKEL (reference sequence). The data were produced by immunoSEQ multiplex PCR, yet TCRdb's version contains in-frame clones alone and is incomplete. The sample has tens of thousands of clones, under 85% seen once. The material was CD4+ T cells from PBMCs cultured with HCoV-NL63 spike peptides, obtained before COVID-19 vaccination. The receptor's source is a human donor who received a COVID-19 vaccine. The chain combines TRBV3-1 (or the pseudogene TRBV3-2) with TRBJ2-5; 9 nucleotides agree with TRBD2. In nucleotides, the CDR3 is TGTGCCAGCAGCCAAGATCGCGGGGGGGATCAAGAGACCCAGTACTTC. Translated: CASSQDRGGDQETQYF.